The next 32 T cell receptor beta chains were all read from a single sample in a study of T cell responses to AZD1222 COVID-19 vaccine. The assay was immunoSEQ multiplex PCR, and TCRdb's table has in-frame clones only and misses some. The sample carries 85,000 to 130,000 clones, about nine tenths recorded once. The source material was peripheral blood, sampled on day 0 of AZD1222 vaccination. The receptors originated from an adult in good health.

The DNA for the CDR3 is TGTGCCAGCAGGGGATATGGACACAGAGGTGAGCAGTTCTTC. Its translation is CASRGYGHRGEQFF. This chain joins TRBV5-8 and TRBJ2-1; D is perhaps TRBD1 (5 bases). Trimming removed 5 bases from V and 9 bases from J, with 18 bases in between. From germline, CDR1 is SGHTS and CDR2 YDEGEE. The length of the CDR3 is 14 residues.

The J gene is TRBJ2-3, the V gene TRBV7-3; no reliable D call. Germline CDR1 and CDR2: SGHTA and FQGTGA. This CDR3 spans 14 amino acids. V was trimmed by 8 bases and J by 1 base, leaving 13 bases between them. Here the CDR3 reads CASSKIGGTDTQYF. The CDR3 DNA reads as TGTGCCAGCTCCAAGATTGGGGGCACAGATACGCAGTATTTT.

The V and J genes are TRBV6-5 and TRBJ1-4; the D is unclear. The CDR3 is 12 residues long. The germline gives CDR1 MNHEY, CDR2 SVGAGI. V was clipped by 6 bases and J by 8 bases, with 10 bases between them. The CDR3 nucleotides are TGTGCCAGCAGCCAAACGCAGGAAAAACTGTTTTTT. Translated: CASSQTQEKLFF.

As for this clone: Since the CDR3 does not end with the conserved phenylalanine or tryptophan, this likely comes from a read error. The gene calls are TRBV3-1 (or the pseudogene TRBV3-2) and TRBJ1-6, with a tentative D call TRBD1 (6 bases). Germline lookup yields CDR1 LGHDT and CDR2 YNNKEL (reference sequence). The CDR3 loop spans 17 amino acids. Trimming took 4 bases from V and 7 from J, leaving 20 bases between them. CDR3 sequence (DNA): TGTGCCAGCAGCCCTCAGGGGAAGGGGATACGCAATTCACCCCTCCACCTT. This translates into CASSPQGKGIRNSPLHL.

This chain uses TRBV6-5 with TRBJ1-2; no clear D gene. CDR1 is MNHEY, CDR2 SVGAGI, per germline. This CDR3 is 14 amino acids long. Trimming stripped 1 base from V and 6 bases from J, with 12 bases between. CDR3 in amino acids: CASSYWGTTNGYTF. The CDR3 coding sequence is TGTGCCAGCAGTTACTGGGGAACCACCAATGGCTACACCTTC.

The chain employs TRBV7-2 and TRBJ2-4; D is unresolved. Trimming shortened V by 0 bases and J by 6 bases, and 9 bases separated the two germline ends. The CDR3 covers 14 residues. Per the germline V gene, CDR1 is SGHTA and CDR2 is FQGNSA. Written as DNA, the CDR3 is TGTGCCAGCAGCTTAGCAGGGATGAGAAACATTCAGTACTTC. It translates to CASSLAGMRNIQYF.

This clone has just one count. This chain links TRBV15 with TRBJ1-1; D gene ambiguous. Looked up from germline, CDR1 is LNHNV and CDR2 is YYDKDF (reference sequence). Trimming took off 0 bases at V and 3 bases at J, with 23 bases between the two ends. This CDR3 region has 19 residues. In nucleotides, the CDR3 is TGTGCCACCAGCAGAGATTCTTACAGTACCCATCAGAAGGACACTGAAGCTTTCTTT. It codes for CATSRDSYSTHQKDTEAFF.

The J gene is TRBJ1-2, the V gene TRBV9; D perhaps matches TRBD1 (5 bases). CDR3 length: 15 residues. From germline, CDR1 is SGDLS and CDR2 YYNGEE. V lost 4 bases and J 6 bases, leaving 19 bases between the germline ends. CDR3 in amino acids: CASSPGGDDYDGYTF. The CDR3 bases are TGTGCCAGCAGCCCGGGTGGGGACGATTATGATGGCTACACCTTC.

The chain joins TRBV19 to TRBJ2-3; 12 bases are a match to TRBD2. Per germline, CDR1 LNHDA and CDR2 SQIVND (reference sequence). The CDR3 contains 16 residues. The V gene end was trimmed by 2 bases and the J gene end by 5 bases; junction bases not matched to a gene: 5. The CDR3 loop is CASSILASGGGDTQYF. The CDR3 DNA reads TGTGCCAGTAGTATACTGGCTAGCGGGGGGGGAGATACGCAGTATTTT.

The chain links TRBV4-1 to TRBJ1-1; D call uncertain. The V and J ends lost 2 bases and 2 bases respectively, with 9 bases between them. Per the germline V gene, CDR1 is MGHRA and CDR2 is YSYEKL. The CDR3 is 14 amino acids. The CDR3 protein is CASSQKPDNTEAFF. The CDR3 coding sequence is TGCGCCAGCAGCCAAAAACCAGATAACACTGAAGCTTTCTTT.

This clone was found a few times. The chain couples TRBV2 to TRBJ1-1; D remains ambiguous. Germline CDR1 and CDR2: SNHLY and FYNNEI. Trimming took 3 bases from V and 5 from J, leaving 13 bases between them. The CDR3 extends over 14 amino acids. CDR3 region: CASSDVASGTEAFF. For the CDR3, the DNA is TGTGCCAGCAGTGACGTCGCTTCGGGAACTGAAGCTTTCTTT.

The chain uses TRBV5-8 and TRBJ2-7; 10 bases map to TRBD1. Looked up from germline, CDR1 is SGHTS and CDR2 is YDEGEE. CDR3 length equals 17 residues. V was pared by 5 bases and J by 2 bases, with 13 bases of the junction left unmatched. This CDR3 reads CASRFPRQGASPYEQYF. The CDR3 DNA follows: TGTGCCAGCAGGTTCCCCAGACAGGGGGCTTCCCCCTACGAGCAGTACTTC.

This chain links TRBV5-1 with TRBJ1-1, with 8 bases aligning to TRBD1. The V segment lost 4 bases and the J segment 3 bases; nucleotides outside the gene matches: 11. Germline values: CDR1 SGHRS, CDR2 YFSETQ. The CDR3 spans 16 residues. This CDR3 is CASSEDRGRMDTEAFF. CDR3 nucleotide sequence: TGCGCCAGCAGCGAAGACAGGGGTAGGATGGACACTGAAGCTTTCTTT.

This sequence joins TRBV19 and TRBJ1-5, with a weak D call TRBD1 (6 bases). V was trimmed by 4 bases and J by 7 bases, leaving 11 bases between them. Germline V gene lookup returns CDR1 LNHDA and CDR2 SQIVND (reference sequence). The CDR3 extends over 13 amino acids. In DNA, the CDR3 is TGTGCCAGTAGTACAATGGACAGACAGCCCCAGCATTTT. Translated, it gives CASSTMDRQPQHF.

The genes are TRBV5-1 and TRBJ2-3, with TRBD2 as a possible D gene (6 bases). This CDR3 is 15 amino acids long. Germline V lookup: CDR1 SGHRS, CDR2 YFSETQ. The germline V and J ends were trimmed by 2 bases and 5 bases, with 15 bases remaining between them. CDR3 region: CASSLDPGGVDTQYF. Here the CDR3 DNA reads TGCGCCAGCAGCTTAGACCCGGGCGGGGTAGATACGCAGTATTTT.

The chain links TRBV19 to TRBJ1-2; no definite D call. This CDR3 contains 13 residues. Trimming shortened V by 6 bases and J by 8 bases, and 16 bases separated the two germline ends. Germline V CDR1 and CDR2: LNHDA, SQIVND (reference sequence). CDR3 amino acids: CASSDVLRYGYTF. The DNA of the CDR3 is TGTGCCAGTAGCGATGTTTTGAGATACGGCTACACCTTC.

This chain connects TRBV27 to TRBJ1-5; the D is unclear. Trimming cost V 6 bases and J 3 bases, with 9 bases left between them. The CDR3 consists of 13 residues. Looked up from germline, CDR1 is MNHEY and CDR2 is SMNVEV (reference sequence). The CDR3 spells CASRGGINQPQHF. The CDR3 DNA sequence: TGTGCCAGCAGAGGAGGGATCAATCAGCCCCAGCATTTT.

The chain carries TRBV7-2 and TRBJ1-4, with a weak D call TRBD1 (5 bases). The CDR3 loop spans 17 amino acids. Looked up from germline, CDR1 is SGHTA and CDR2 is FQGNSA. V lost 0 bases and J 8 bases, leaving 19 bases between the germline ends. For the CDR3, the DNA is TGTGCCAGCAGCTTAGCGGGGCAAGGGTCAGTCGGCGAAAAACTGTTTTTT. This sequence encodes CASSLAGQGSVGEKLFF. Complete variable domain (other parts from reference TRBV7-2 and TRBJ1-4): GAGVSQSPSNKVTEKGKDVELRCDPISGHTALYWYRQSLGQGLEFLIYFQGNSAPDKSGLPSDRFSAERTGGSVSTLTIQRTQQEDSAVYLCASSLAGQGSVGEKLFFGSGTQLSVL.

The chain carries TRBV27 and TRBJ1-2; no definite D call. This CDR3 has 13 amino acids. V was shortened by 3 bases and J by 4 bases, with 9 bases between the two germline ends. Germline values: CDR1 MNHEY, CDR2 SMNVEV (reference sequence). CDR3 protein: CASSLARSYGYTF. CDR3 in DNA: TGTGCCAGCAGTTTGGCCAGGAGCTATGGCTACACCTTC.

This clone was detected a few times. CDR3 region: CASSESYGSSYEQYF. DNA for the CDR3: TGCGCCAGCAGTGAGTCGTACGGAAGCTCCTACGAGCAGTACTTC. This chain links TRBV10-1 with TRBJ2-7; D is uncertain. Trimming stripped 0 bases from V and 0 bases from J, with 9 bases between. This CDR3 is built from 15 residues. The germline V gene has CDR1 WNHNN and CDR2 SYGVQD (reference sequence).

V usage is TRBV21-1 and J usage is TRBJ1-5; TRBD1 is taken as the D call from the table, unchecked against the DNA. TRBV21-1 is deemed a pseudogene. This CDR3 comprises 16 residues. Written as DNA, the CDR3 is TGTGCCAGCACGGAAATGGACAGCGATAGCAATCAGCCCCAGCATTTT. Encoded protein: CASTEMDSDSNQPQHF.

V is TRBV30 and J is TRBJ1-2; weak D call: TRBD1 (5 bases). Germline V lookup: CDR1 GTSNPN, CDR2 SVGIG (reference sequence). The CDR3 loop spans 13 amino acids. The ends were cut back, 8 bases at V and 8 bases at J, with 21 bases in the middle. As DNA, the CDR3 is TGTGCCCGAACGATTGCAGGGACTTGGGGCTACACCTTC. Protein sequence: CARTIAGTWGYTF.

In DNA, the CDR3 is TGCAGCGTTGAAATTTGGGGCAACACTGAAGCTTTCTTT. Translated: CSVEIWGNTEAFF. V and J are TRBV29-1 and TRBJ1-1; tentative D call: TRBD1 (5 bases). Trimming took off 2 bases at V and 2 bases at J, with 9 bases between the two ends. This CDR3 is 13 amino acids long. Germline lookup yields CDR1 SQVTM and CDR2 ANQGSEA.

Remarks on this clone: Relative to the germline gene, one junction end is altered; a read error may explain this. The chain uses TRBV28 and TRBJ1-5; D uncertain. CDR3 length: 15 residues. Looked up from germline, CDR1 is MDHEN and CDR2 is SYDVKM. Here the CDR3 DNA reads TGTGCCAGCAGTTCTAGCACCGGGTTCGATCAGCCTCAGCATTTT. It specifies CASSSSTGFDQPQHF.

The chain carries TRBV4-1 and TRBJ2-7; D call uncertain. Trimming stripped 0 bases from V and 6 bases from J, with 12 bases between. CDR1 and CDR2 (germline): MGHRA, YSYEKL. CDR3 size: 14 residues. CDR3: CASSQEFTAREQYF. CDR3 bases: TGCGCCAGCAGCCAAGAGTTTACGGCCCGCGAGCAGTACTTC.

This chain joins TRBV10-1 and TRBJ2-3; D may correspond to TRBD1 or TRBD2 (5 bases each). The length of the CDR3 is 11 residues. Germline V lookup: CDR1 WNHNN, CDR2 SYGVQD (reference sequence). The ends were cut back, 3 bases at V and 15 bases at J, with 13 bases in the middle. CDR3: CASSDSGGPYF. In DNA form, the CDR3 reads TGCGCCAGCAGTGATAGTGGGGGACCTTATTTT.

The chain uses TRBV2 and TRBJ2-3; D call uncertain. The CDR3 consists of 14 residues. Deletions cut 4 bases from V and 3 bases from J, with 11 bases between. Germline lookup yields CDR1 SNHLY and CDR2 FYNNEI. The CDR3 nucleotides are TGTGCCAGCAGTGTTTTGGATGCAACAGATACGCAGTATTTT. Translated: CASSVLDATDTQYF.

CDR3: CASSVRGGDTEAFF. DNA for the CDR3: TGCGCCAGCAGCGTGCGGGGTGGGGACACTGAAGCTTTCTTT. The chain joins TRBV5-1 to TRBJ1-1; no reliable D call. This CDR3 spans 14 amino acids. Germline V gives CDR1 SGHRS, CDR2 YFSETQ. Trimming left V 4 bases short and J 3 bases short, with 13 bases between.

The V gene is TRBV6-6, the J gene TRBJ1-5; D is ambiguous. The CDR3 runs to 14 residues. Germline assignment: CDR1 MNHNY and CDR2 SVGAGI (reference sequence). Trimming shortened V by 5 bases and J by 0 bases, and 8 bases separated the two germline ends. The CDR3 nucleotides read TGTGCCAGCAGTCGTACTGATAGCAATCAGCCCCAGCATTTT. Residues: CASSRTDSNQPQHF.

V and J are TRBV12-3 or TRBV12-4 and TRBJ1-2, with D perhaps matching TRBD1 (6 bases). CDR3 length: 11 residues. V was shortened by 3 bases and J by 8 bases, with 7 bases between the two germline ends. CDR3 bases: TGTGCCAGCAGTTTGGGGGCCGGCTACACCTTC. Translation gives CASSLGAGYTF.

The V gene is TRBV6-5, the J gene TRBJ1-1; no firm D call. The ends were cut back, 6 bases at V and 5 bases at J, with 16 bases in the middle. Germline CDR1 is MNHEY and CDR2 is SVGAGI. The CDR3 runs 14 residues. The DNA of the CDR3 is TGTGCCAGCAGCCTTATCCCTATGGGAACTGAAGCTTTCTTT. It is translated as CASSLIPMGTEAFF.

The chain recombines TRBV19 with TRBJ1-1; D gene uncertain. Germline CDR1 is LNHDA and CDR2 is SQIVND (reference sequence). V was pared by 8 bases and J by 7 bases, with 14 bases between. This CDR3 contains 12 residues. CDR3: CASGSEGIEAFF. In DNA, the CDR3 is TGTGCCAGTGGGAGTGAGGGAATTGAAGCTTTCTTT.